This entry concerns a single T cell receptor (beta chain). The CDR3 is 17 residues long. V gave up 5 bases and J gave up 1 base, with 19 bases separating them. CDR1 is SGHRS, CDR2 YFSETQ, per germline. These data come from a study of PD-L1 blockade in urothelial cancer. Study background: There were a median of around 140,000 T cells in blood samples.

The repertoire was sequenced with immunoSEQ multiplex PCR; TCRdb's copy has only in-frame clones and lacks some. The repertoire holds some 32,000 clones, with approximately 80% as singletons. The J gene is TRBJ2-1, the V gene TRBV5-1; possibly TRBD2 for D (5 bases). The receptor was derived from a man in his sixties with urothelial cancer. The sample here was PBMCs, taken around atezolizumab (anti-PD-L1) treatment. The DNA for the CDR3 is TGCGCCAGCAGGCCCGCCAGCCGGGGAGTATCCTACAATGAGCAGTTCTTC. Protein product: CASRPASRGVSYNEQFF.